This T cell receptor (beta chain) was retrieved from a study of shared clonotypes between healthy human individuals. The study, taken as a whole, reports: Generally, estimated richness proved larger in naive subsets than it did in memory subsets.

Concerning this clone: Its target is not known.

Researchers divided each subset's genomic DNA evenly across several immunoSEQ plates. The protocol was immunoSEQ multiplex PCR, while the TCRdb copy is restricted to in-frame clones and leaves out a portion. The sample shows some 1.4 million clones, 96% of them seen only once. This CDR3 is 15 amino acids long. CDR1 and CDR2 from the germline V gene are SGHTA and FQGNSA. The V end was cut by 1 base, the J end by 0 bases, with 9 bases between. Input material: naive CD4+ T cells sorted from blood. As to subset: CD45RA+ positively selected. V gene TRBV7-2 combines with J gene TRBJ1-1; D is unclear. The clonotype comes from a man aged 30-40 years in good health. The CDR3 sequence: CASSLESLMNTEAFF. CDR3 coding DNA: TGTGCCAGCAGCTTAGAAAGCCTGATGAACACTGAAGCTTTCTTT.